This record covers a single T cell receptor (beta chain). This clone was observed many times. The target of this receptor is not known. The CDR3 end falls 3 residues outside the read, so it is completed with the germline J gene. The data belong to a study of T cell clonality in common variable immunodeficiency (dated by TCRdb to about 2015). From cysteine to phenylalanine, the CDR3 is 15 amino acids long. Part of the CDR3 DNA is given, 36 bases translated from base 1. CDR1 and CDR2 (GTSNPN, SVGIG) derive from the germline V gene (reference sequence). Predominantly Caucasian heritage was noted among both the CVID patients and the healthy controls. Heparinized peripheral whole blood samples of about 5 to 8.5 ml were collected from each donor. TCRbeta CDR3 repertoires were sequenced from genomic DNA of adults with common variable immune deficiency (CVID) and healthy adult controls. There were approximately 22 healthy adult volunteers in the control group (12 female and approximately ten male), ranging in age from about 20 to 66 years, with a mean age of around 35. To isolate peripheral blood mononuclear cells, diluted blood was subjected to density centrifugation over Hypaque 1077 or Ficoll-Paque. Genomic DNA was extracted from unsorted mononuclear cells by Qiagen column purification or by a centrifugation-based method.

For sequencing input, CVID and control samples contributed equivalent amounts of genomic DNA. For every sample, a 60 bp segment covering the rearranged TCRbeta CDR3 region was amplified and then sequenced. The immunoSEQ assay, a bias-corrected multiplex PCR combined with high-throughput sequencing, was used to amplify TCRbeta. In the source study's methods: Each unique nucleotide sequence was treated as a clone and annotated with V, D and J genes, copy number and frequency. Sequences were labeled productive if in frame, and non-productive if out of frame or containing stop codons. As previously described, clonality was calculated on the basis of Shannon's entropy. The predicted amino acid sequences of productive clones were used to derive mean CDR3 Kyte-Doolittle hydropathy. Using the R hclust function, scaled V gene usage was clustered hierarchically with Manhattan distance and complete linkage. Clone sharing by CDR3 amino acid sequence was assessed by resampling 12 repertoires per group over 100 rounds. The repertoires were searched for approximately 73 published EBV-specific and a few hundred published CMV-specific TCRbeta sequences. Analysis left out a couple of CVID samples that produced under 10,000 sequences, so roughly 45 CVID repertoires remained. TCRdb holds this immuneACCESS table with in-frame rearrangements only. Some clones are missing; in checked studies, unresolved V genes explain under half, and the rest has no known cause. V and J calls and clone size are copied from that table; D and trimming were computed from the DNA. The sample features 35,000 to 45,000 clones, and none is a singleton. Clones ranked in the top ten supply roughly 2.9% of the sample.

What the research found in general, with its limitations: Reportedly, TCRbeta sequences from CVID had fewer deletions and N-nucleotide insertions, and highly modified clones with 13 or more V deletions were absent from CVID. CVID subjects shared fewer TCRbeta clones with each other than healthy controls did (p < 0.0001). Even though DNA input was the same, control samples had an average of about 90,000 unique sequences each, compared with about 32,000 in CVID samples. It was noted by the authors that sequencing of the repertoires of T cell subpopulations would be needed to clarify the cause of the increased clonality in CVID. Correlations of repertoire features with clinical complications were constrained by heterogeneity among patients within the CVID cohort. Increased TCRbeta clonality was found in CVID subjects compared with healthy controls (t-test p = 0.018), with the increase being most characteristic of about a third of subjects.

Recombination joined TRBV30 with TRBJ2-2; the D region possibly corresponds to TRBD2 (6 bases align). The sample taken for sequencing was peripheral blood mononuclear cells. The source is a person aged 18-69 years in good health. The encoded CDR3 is CAWSDNFGGDSPLFF. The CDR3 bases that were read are TGTGCCTGGAGTGATAATTTCGGGGGAGACTCACCG.